This T cell receptor beta chain was recorded in a study of chemoradiotherapy in HPV16-positive cancers. Whole-study context: Two HPV16-positive patients' cells yielded candidate HPV-specific clones and common motifs.

Study findings and constraints: Candidate HPV-specific clones and E7-related TCR motifs grew in tumor during treatment. In HPV16-positive patients, HPV-responsive T-cell expansion tracked better recurrence-free survival. HPV-specific T cells were functionally defined from only two HPV16-positive patients.

Generated by immunoSEQ multiplex PCR, the TCRdb table keeps only in-frame clones and is missing some. Of 8,500 to 9,000 clones detected, about 74% appear once; the ten largest clones hold around 10%. Notes on this clone: What it binds is not known.

The V and J ends lost 0 bases and 5 bases respectively, with 11 bases between them. CDR3 length: 15 residues. From germline, CDR1 is SGHRS and CDR2 YFSETQ. The specimen was collected from a patient who underwent chemoradiotherapy. The chain joins TRBV5-1 to TRBJ1-4, with D hard to call. The TCR sequence derives from a human donor with HPV-associated anogenital cancer. CDR3 in amino acids: CASSLAGYGNEKLFF. CDR3 coding DNA: TGCGCCAGCAGCTTGGCCGGGTACGGGAATGAAAAACTGTTTTTT.